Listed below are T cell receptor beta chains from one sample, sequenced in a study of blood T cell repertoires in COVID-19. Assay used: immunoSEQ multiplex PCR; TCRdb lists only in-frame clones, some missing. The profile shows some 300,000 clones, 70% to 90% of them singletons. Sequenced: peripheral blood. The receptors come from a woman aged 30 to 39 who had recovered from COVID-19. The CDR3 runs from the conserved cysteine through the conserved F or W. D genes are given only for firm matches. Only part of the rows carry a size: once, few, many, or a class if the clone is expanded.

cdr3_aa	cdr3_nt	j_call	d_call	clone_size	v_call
CASSLQGTDTQYF	TGTGCCAGCAGCTTACAGGGAACAGATACGCAGTATTTT	TRBJ2-3	.	.	TRBV7-3
CATSGQGPSDDTEAFF	TGTGCCACCAGCGGACAGGGGCCCTCCGATGACACTGAAGCTTTCTTT	TRBJ1-1	TRBD1	.	TRBV15
CSASMGLGGEKLFF	TGCAGTGCTAGTATGGGGTTAGGAGGTGAAAAACTGTTTTTT	TRBJ1-4	.	.	TRBV20-1
CASSFGQGADTQYF	TGTGCCAGTAGTTTCGGACAGGGAGCGGATACGCAGTATTTT	TRBJ2-3	TRBD1	.	TRBV19
CASSLGVAGGYRTGELFF	TGTGCCAGCAGCTTAGGGGTAGCGGGGGGATATCGCACCGGGGAGCTGTTTTTT	TRBJ2-2	TRBD2	.	TRBV7-2
CASSQLDSADGYTF	TGTGCCAGCAGCCAACTGGACTCCGCGGATGGCTACACCTTC	TRBJ1-2	.	.	TRBV3-1/TRBV3-2
CASSRYRGTEAFF	TGTGCCAGCAGCCGCTACCGGGGGACTGAAGCTTTCTTT	TRBJ1-1	.	.	TRBV13
CASRGSQGTEAFF	TGTGCCAGTAGGGGCAGCCAGGGGACTGAAGCTTTCTTT	TRBJ1-1	.	.	TRBV19
CASSLGQGRGQPQHF	TGTGCCAGCTCACTGGGACAGGGACGCGGTCAGCCCCAGCATTTT	TRBJ1-5	TRBD1	.	TRBV18
CASSLLRGGGPYNEQFF	TGCGCCAGCAGCTTACTAAGGGGCGGGGGGCCCTACAATGAGCAGTTCTTC	TRBJ2-1	TRBD2	few	TRBV5-1
CASTRVQLNYGYTF	TGTGCCAGCACCCGAGTACAGCTAAACTATGGCTACACCTTC	TRBJ1-2	.	.	TRBV2
CASRFVGQGGTEAFF	TGTGCCAGCCGTTTTGTTGGTCAGGGAGGGACTGAAGCTTTCTTT	TRBJ1-1	.	.	TRBV6-5
CASSEISYGYTF	TGTGCCAGCAGCGAAATCAGCTATGGCTACACCTTC	TRBJ1-2	.	few	TRBV7-9
CASTHRGVTEAFF	TGTGCCAGCACCCACAGGGGCGTCACTGAAGCTTTCTTT	TRBJ1-1	TRBD1	few	TRBV12-3/TRBV12-4
CASSFGGGRDEQFF	TGTGCCAGCAGCTTCGGCGGGGGGAGGGATGAGCAGTTCTTC	TRBJ2-1	TRBD2	few	TRBV11-3
CASTLGQAHNQPQHF	TGTGCCAGCACCCTCGGACAGGCACACAATCAGCCCCAGCATTTT	TRBJ1-5	TRBD1	once	TRBV2
CASTTPKTGNTEAFF	TGTGCCAGTACCACGCCAAAGACAGGAAACACTGAAGCTTTCTTT	TRBJ1-1	.	.	TRBV28
CASTPGQENTEAFF	TGTGCCAGCACCCCCGGACAGGAGAACACTGAAGCTTTCTTT	TRBJ1-1	TRBD1	.	TRBV10-3
CASSTGQGGFGTGELFF	TGTGCCAGCAGCACCGGACAGGGTGGCTTTGGCACCGGGGAGCTGTTTTTT	TRBJ2-2	TRBD1	.	TRBV5-5
CASSELAGKNIQYF	TGTGCCAGCAGTGAATTGGCAGGCAAAAACATTCAGTACTTC	TRBJ2-4	.	.	TRBV6-1
CASSYLTGTNYGYTF	TGTGCCAGCAGTTATTTGACGGGGACTAACTATGGCTACACCTTC	TRBJ1-2	.	.	TRBV6-2/TRBV6-3
CASSVHSSGEQFF	TGTGCCAGCAGCGTTCATAGCAGCGGGGAGCAGTTCTTC	TRBJ2-1	.	.	TRBV9
CASSPGSMNTEAFF	TGTGCCAGCAGCCCAGGATCCATGAACACTGAAGCTTTCTTT	TRBJ1-1	.	.	TRBV3-1/TRBV3-2
CASSFLSSGDEQFF	TGTGCCAGCAGCTTTCTTTCCTCCGGGGATGAGCAGTTCTTC	TRBJ2-1	.	.	TRBV5-4
CASSPRQQNSPLHF	TGTGCCAGCAGTCCCCGACAGCAAAATTCACCCCTCCACTTT	TRBJ1-6	.	.	TRBV6-5
CASSLEWYGNEKLFF	TGCGCCAGCAGCCTCGAATGGTACGGTAATGAAAAACTGTTTTTT	TRBJ1-4	.	.	TRBV4-3
CASSPGGGQTYEQYF	TGTGCCAGCAGTCCCGGGGGGGGTCAGACCTACGAGCAGTACTTC	TRBJ2-7	TRBD2	once	TRBV28
CASSEGGFTGRYTEAFF	TGTGCCAGCAGTGAAGGAGGCTTCACGGGTCGGTATACTGAAGCTTTCTTT	TRBJ1-1	.	.	TRBV2
CASSPWAGQAGNTIYF	TGTGCCAGCAGCCCCTGGGCGGGGCAGGCTGGAAACACCATATATTTT	TRBJ1-3	.	.	TRBV7-2
CASSIRTGSEAFF	TGTGCCAGCAGTATTAGGACAGGTAGTGAAGCTTTCTTT	TRBJ1-1	TRBD1	once	TRBV27
CASSLGSGVNYGYTF	TGTGCCAGCAGTTTGGGATCGGGGGTAAACTATGGCTACACCTTC	TRBJ1-2	.	.	TRBV28
CASSLLIEGYNEQFF	TGTGCCAGCAGTTTACTTATCGAGGGATACAATGAGCAGTTCTTC	TRBJ2-1	.	.	TRBV27
CASLPGDGETQYF	TGTGCCAGCCTCCCGGGGGACGGAGAGACCCAGTACTTC	TRBJ2-5	.	.	TRBV18
CASSLFPGMGTEAFF	TGTGCCAGCAGTTTATTTCCGGGGATGGGCACTGAAGCTTTCTTT	TRBJ1-1	.	.	TRBV28
CASSFNRGMSSYNEQFF	TGTGCCAGTAGTTTCAACAGGGGTATGAGCTCCTACAATGAGCAGTTCTTC	TRBJ2-1	TRBD1	.	TRBV19